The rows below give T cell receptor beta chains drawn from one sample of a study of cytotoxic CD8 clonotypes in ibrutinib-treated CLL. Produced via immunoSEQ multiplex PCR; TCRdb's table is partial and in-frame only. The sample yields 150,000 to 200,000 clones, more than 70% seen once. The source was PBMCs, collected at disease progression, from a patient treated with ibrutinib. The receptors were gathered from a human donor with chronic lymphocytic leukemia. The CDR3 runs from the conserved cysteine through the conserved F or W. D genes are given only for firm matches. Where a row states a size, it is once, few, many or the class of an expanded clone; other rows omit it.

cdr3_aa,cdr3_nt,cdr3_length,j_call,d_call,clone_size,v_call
CASSVDGGHGYTF,TGTGCCAGCAGCGTAGACGGGGGCCATGGCTACACCTTC,13,TRBJ1-2,.,few,TRBV9
CASSIDPGLNTEAFF,TGTGCCAGTAGTATAGATCCGGGGTTGAACACTGAAGCTTTCTTT,15,TRBJ1-1,.,.,TRBV19
CASRPGTAYEQYF,TGTGCCAGCAGGCCTGGGACAGCCTACGAGCAGTACTTC,13,TRBJ2-7,TRBD1,.,TRBV6-5
CASSSTQGLLQYF,TGTGCCAGCAGCTCAACACAGGGGCTATTACAGTACTTC,13,TRBJ2-4,TRBD1,.,TRBV7-2
CASSPDPWGEQFF,TGTGCCAGCAGCCCCGACCCATGGGGAGAGCAGTTCTTC,13,TRBJ2-1,.,.,TRBV27
CASSTRRGHKRSEGYEQYF,TGTGCCAGCAGCACCAGGAGGGGACATAAACGCAGTGAAGGCTACGAGCAGTACTTC,19,TRBJ2-7,.,.,TRBV9
CASRSQGATDTQYF,TGTGCCAGCAGATCACAGGGGGCGACAGATACGCAGTATTTT,14,TRBJ2-3,TRBD1,once,TRBV2
CASLWTGREETQYF,TGTGCCAGCTTGTGGACTGGGAGGGAGGAGACCCAGTACTTC,14,TRBJ2-5,TRBD2,.,TRBV5-4
CASSVPEQGALETQYF,TGTGCCAGCAGTGTTCCGGAACAGGGGGCTTTAGAGACCCAGTACTTC,16,TRBJ2-5,TRBD1,.,TRBV25-1
CAWSVMGGSPYEQYF,TGTGCCTGGAGTGTAATGGGGGGGTCCCCCTACGAGCAGTACTTC,15,TRBJ2-7,TRBD2,few,TRBV30
CASSRVADARTGNTIYF,TGTGCCAGCAGCAGGGTGGCGGACGCCCGGACTGGAAACACCATATATTTT,17,TRBJ1-3,.,.,TRBV7-2
CASSYSRVNQPQHF,TGTGCCAGCAGTTACTCGCGGGTCAATCAGCCCCAGCATTTT,14,TRBJ1-5,.,.,TRBV6-5
CASSSQGQGGFEQYF,TGTGCCAGCTCATCTCAGGGACAGGGGGGTTTCGAGCAGTACTTC,15,TRBJ2-7,TRBD1,.,TRBV18
CASSLRPSGTFNEQFF,TGTGCCAGCAGCTTACGGCCTAGCGGGACGTTCAATGAGCAGTTCTTC,16,TRBJ2-1,TRBD2,.,TRBV7-7
CASSPYSGRLYEQYF,TGTGCCAGCAGTCCGTACTCGGGACGGCTATACGAGCAGTACTTC,15,TRBJ2-7,.,.,TRBV28
CATSRSALAASSYNEQFF,TGTGCCACCAGCAGGTCCGCCTTAGCCGCTAGCTCCTACAATGAGCAGTTCTTC,18,TRBJ2-1,.,few,TRBV15
CASSIVTMNTEAFF,TGTGCCAGTAGTATAGTTACTATGAACACTGAAGCTTTCTTT,14,TRBJ1-1,.,.,TRBV19
CASSYGTDPSGLFF,TGTGCCAGCAGCTACGGGACGGACCCTTCTGGACTGTTTTTT,14,TRBJ1-4,.,few,TRBV7-9
CASSLELTSGSDEQFF,TGTGCCAGCAGCTTAGAATTGACTAGCGGGAGTGATGAGCAGTTCTTC,16,TRBJ2-1,TRBD2,.,TRBV7-8
CASSLEQGAVTEAFF,TGTGCCAGCAGTTTGGAACAGGGGGCAGTCACTGAAGCTTTCTTT,15,TRBJ1-1,TRBD1,.,TRBV6-5
CASRRVLQITSSYNEQFF,TGTGCCAGCAGGAGAGTTTTGCAAATAACTAGCTCCTACAATGAGCAGTTCTTC,18,TRBJ2-1,.,.,TRBV2
CASSEFFRGGGNEQFF,TGTGCCAGCAGTGAATTCTTCAGGGGCGGCGGGAATGAGCAGTTCTTC,16,TRBJ2-1,.,.,TRBV25-1
CASSQAGVIPSYEQYF,TGTGCCAGTAGTCAAGCTGGAGTTATCCCCTCCTACGAGCAGTACTTC,16,TRBJ2-7,.,.,TRBV19
CASRGDLGQPQHF,TGTGCCAGCAGGGGTGATCTGGGGCAGCCCCAGCATTTT,13,TRBJ1-5,.,.,TRBV2
CASSEPRVKNEKLFF,TGTGCCAGCAGTGAACCCAGGGTCAAAAATGAAAAACTGTTTTTT,15,TRBJ1-4,.,.,TRBV6-1
CASSLAGLEGYTF,TGTGCCAGCAGTTTAGCAGGGCTCGAGGGCTACACCTTC,13,TRBJ1-2,.,.,TRBV27
CASSGSGISYEQYF,TGTGCCAGTAGTGGTAGCGGGATCTCCTACGAGCAGTACTTC,14,TRBJ2-7,TRBD2,.,TRBV19
CASSPYGLAADTQYF,TGTGCCAGCAGCCCTTACGGACTAGCGGCAGATACGCAGTATTTT,15,TRBJ2-3,TRBD2,.,TRBV6-5
CASSLAPGTPGGYTF,TGTGCCAGCAGCTTGGCCCCGGGGACCCCGGGGGGCTACACCTTC,15,TRBJ1-2,.,.,TRBV5-6
CASIRDRASNEQYF,TGTGCCAGCATCCGGGACAGGGCATCGAACGAGCAGTACTTC,14,TRBJ2-7,TRBD1,.,TRBV5-4
CATDGNTGELFF,TGCGCCACGGACGGGAACACCGGGGAGCTGTTTTTT,12,TRBJ2-2,.,few,TRBV5-1
CASSLAPSGYEQYF,TGTGCCAGCAGCTTAGCGCCTAGCGGGTACGAGCAGTACTTC,14,TRBJ2-7,TRBD2,.,TRBV7-8
CASSRDIYEQFF,TGTGCCAGCAGCCGTGACATCTATGAGCAGTTCTTC,12,TRBJ2-1,.,.,TRBV7-8
CASSLGRGIGELFF,TGTGCCAGCAGCCTAGGGCGTGGAATCGGGGAGCTGTTTTTT,14,TRBJ2-2,.,.,TRBV7-2
CASSIISGRATGELFF,TGTGCCAGTAGTATTATTAGCGGGAGAGCCACCGGGGAGCTGTTTTTT,16,TRBJ2-2,TRBD2,.,TRBV19
CASSFGLASEQYF,TGTGCCAGCAGTTTTGGACTAGCATCCGAGCAGTACTTC,13,TRBJ2-7,TRBD2,.,TRBV27
CASSVYRDRDTYEQYF,TGTGCCAGCAGTGTCTACCGGGACAGAGATACCTACGAGCAGTACTTC,16,TRBJ2-7,TRBD1,.,TRBV6-6
CASSQRTGADSYEQYF,TGCGCCAGCAGCCAACGGACAGGGGCGGATTCCTACGAGCAGTACTTC,16,TRBJ2-7,TRBD1,few,TRBV4-1
CASSLSGYSYEQYF,TGTGCCAGCAGCTTGTCGGGGTACTCCTACGAGCAGTACTTC,14,TRBJ2-7,.,.,TRBV5-8
CASSPRTDTQYF,TGCGCCAGCAGCCCTCGCACAGATACGCAGTATTTT,12,TRBJ2-3,.,.,TRBV5-1
CASSSSEGGYSNQPQHF,TGTGCCAGCAGCTCGTCTGAAGGCGGATATAGCAATCAGCCCCAGCATTTT,17,TRBJ1-5,.,once,TRBV7-9
CASTRWGRVRETQYF,TGTGCCAGCACCCGATGGGGCAGGGTCCGGGAGACCCAGTACTTC,15,TRBJ2-5,.,.,TRBV6-5
CASSSGLAGADEQFF,TGTGCCAGCAGCTCGGGACTAGCGGGAGCGGATGAGCAGTTCTTC,15,TRBJ2-1,TRBD2,.,TRBV11-3
CSVGDYFNEQFF,TGCAGCGTTGGGGACTACTTCAATGAGCAGTTCTTC,12,TRBJ2-1,TRBD2,.,TRBV29-1
CASSRVSRAEELFF,TGTGCCAGCAGCCGGGTGTCCAGGGCGGAGGAGCTGTTTTTT,14,TRBJ2-2,.,.,TRBV11-3
CASRPPGTNYGYTF,TGTGCCAGCAGACCCCCGGGCACTAACTATGGCTACACCTTC,14,TRBJ1-2,.,.,TRBV28
CASSFGRGANTEAFF,TGTGCCAGCAGCTTTGGTCGGGGCGCGAACACTGAAGCTTTCTTT,15,TRBJ1-1,.,.,TRBV5-4
CASSLNRQETQYF,TGCGCCAGCAGCTTGAACAGGCAAGAGACCCAGTACTTC,13,TRBJ2-5,.,once,TRBV5-1
CASSPQPNEQFF,TGTGCCAGCAGCCCGCAACCCAATGAGCAGTTCTTC,12,TRBJ2-1,.,.,TRBV7-2
CASSLVRRHMGRVTGELFF,TGTGCCAGCAGCTTAGTTCGGCGCCACATGGGCCGAGTTACCGGGGAGCTGTTTTTT,19,TRBJ2-2,.,.,TRBV11-3
CASSLEEWAANTEAFF,TGTGCCAGCAGCTTAGAAGAGTGGGCAGCCAACACTGAAGCTTTCTTT,16,TRBJ1-1,.,few,TRBV7-9
CASSRPSGYNEQFF,TGTGCCAGCAGTCGGCCTAGCGGTTACAATGAGCAGTTCTTC,14,TRBJ2-1,TRBD2,once,TRBV7-8
CASSLNSAYEQYF,TGTGCCAGCAGCTTAAATAGCGCCTACGAGCAGTACTTC,13,TRBJ2-7,.,few,TRBV7-8
CASSLRTGGDGYTF,TGCGCCAGCAGCTTGAGGACAGGGGGCGATGGCTACACCTTC,14,TRBJ1-2,TRBD1,.,TRBV5-1
CASSFAAGKRNTEAFF,TGTGCCAGCAGCTTCGCGGCGGGGAAGAGGAACACTGAAGCTTTCTTT,16,TRBJ1-1,.,.,TRBV7-2